The source of this T cell receptor beta chain is a study of cytomegalovirus exposure and HLA in healthy donors. Across the study: Most genotyped donors, 65% to 90% of more than 300, had Caucasian-associated genetic ancestry.

Sampled while nominally healthy, donors likely had unrecorded immune exposures. PCR primers comprised 60 Vbeta and 13 Jbeta primers. Assay: immunoSEQ multiplex PCR; the TCRdb copy retains only in-frame clones and omits some. The repertoire has around 190,000 clones, over 75% of them found once; the top ten carry roughly 3%. Regarding the study as a whole: In a later analysis, HLA-associated TCR beta chains were more clonally expanded than equally common others. Looking again later, the authors saw that most CMV-associated TCR beta chains seemed HLA-restricted.

Comment on this clone: Antigen specificity is unknown.

This CDR3 region has 15 residues. Trimming at V came to 1 base and at J to 3 bases, leaving 6 bases not matched to a gene. Looked up from germline, CDR1 is KGHSH and CDR2 is LQKENI. The sample was PBMCs. The TCR originated in a young woman in good health and CMV-seronegative. The V and J genes are TRBV18 and TRBJ2-7; TRBD2 matches 7 bases. The CDR3 is CASSPREGSLYEQYF. Written as DNA, the CDR3 is TGTGCCAGCTCACCACGGGAGGGATCCCTCTACGAGCAGTACTTC.